The present T cell receptor (beta chain) was sequenced within a study of beta chain features in type 1 diabetes. Study-wide results and caveats: Across all four CD4+ subsets, people with type 1 diabetes showed modestly shorter TCRB CDR3s.

A note on this clone: Its cognate antigen is unknown.

The sequenced template was cDNA made from the entire isolated RNA. Here immunoSEQ multiplex PCR was the method, and the copy in TCRdb shows in-frame clones only, minus some. The table lists 300,000 to 350,000 clones, over 7% of them singletons. Germline V gene sequence: CDR1 LNHDA, CDR2 SQIVND (reference sequence). The CDR3 contains 15 residues. The V and J ends lost 2 bases and 8 bases, in that order; junction bases with no gene match: 10. This rearrangement joins TRBV19 to TRBJ1-2; 8 positions match TRBD1. Sequencing was done on a sample of central memory CD4+ T cells from blood. The sequence was collected from a man aged 25-40 years with type 1 diabetes. The CDR3 loop reads CASSIIRGTGYGYTF. The CDR3 DNA reads as TGTGCCAGTAGTATAATTCGAGGGACAGGTTACGGCTACACCTTC.